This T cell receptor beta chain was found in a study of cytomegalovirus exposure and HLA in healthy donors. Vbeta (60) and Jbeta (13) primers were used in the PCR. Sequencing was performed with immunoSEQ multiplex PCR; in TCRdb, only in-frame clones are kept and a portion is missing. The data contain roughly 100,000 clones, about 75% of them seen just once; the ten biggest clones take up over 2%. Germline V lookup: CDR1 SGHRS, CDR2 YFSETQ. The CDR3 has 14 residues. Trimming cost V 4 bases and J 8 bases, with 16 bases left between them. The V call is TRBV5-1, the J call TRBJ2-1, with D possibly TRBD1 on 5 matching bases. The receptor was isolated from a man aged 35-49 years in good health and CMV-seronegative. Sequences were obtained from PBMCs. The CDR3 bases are TGCGCCAGCAGCCCCAACGCAGGGTCGGATGAGCAGTTCTTC. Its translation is CASSPNAGSDEQFF.